These 7 T cell receptor beta chains were all obtained from the same sample, sequenced in a study of CXCR3-negative and CXCR3-positive naive CD8 T cells. The authors made the TRB cDNA libraries by 5' RACE using UMI labels. TCRdb re-called the 5' RACE reads, yielding one record per CDR3 amino acid sequence without DNA. The table gives 75,000 to 100,000 distinct CDR3 sequences; the top ten clones make up roughly 1.6% of it. The sequenced sample was naive CXCR3- CD8+ T cells from blood. Subset meaning: CD45RO-CCR7+CD27+CD95- naive CD8+ T cells lacking CXCR3 (TNR3-). These receptors all stem from a human donor in good health. Some clones in this sample may be carry-over from other donors' samples.

The chain combines TRBV10-2 with TRBJ1-2; the TCRdb D gene call, TRBD1, has no DNA to confirm it. Germline CDR1 is WSHSY and CDR2 is SAAADI. The CDR3 consists of 14 residues. CDR3 sequence reads: CATSMGAEDYGYTF.

This chain joins TRBV29-1 and TRBJ1-1; without DNA, the TCRdb call of TRBD1 cannot be checked. Germline CDR1 reads SQVTM; CDR2 reads ANQGSEA. The CDR3 loop spans 14 amino acids. CDR3 amino acids: CSVDYDRTNTEAFF.

This rearrangement joins TRBV5-6 to TRBJ2-1. CDR1 is SGHDT and CDR2 is YYEEEE in the germline V gene. The CDR3 runs 15 residues. The CDR3 spells CASSLASGSYNEQFF.

J is TRBJ2-7 and V is TRBV10-2; TCRdb returns TRBD2, unconfirmable since there is no DNA. The CDR3 is made up of 17 amino acids. CDR1 and CDR2 from the germline V gene are WSHSY and SAAADI. CDR3 in amino acids: CASSESTGNSGTYEQYF.

The chain joins TRBV28 to TRBJ2-5. Germline V CDR1 and CDR2: MDHEN, SYDVKM. This CDR3 has 14 residues. The CDR3 reads CASSFENRRETQYF.

The chain uses TRBV23-1 and TRBJ1-1; the TCRdb D gene call, TRBD1, has no DNA to confirm it. TRBV23-1 falls under the ORF class, with uncertain function. The CDR3 runs 17 residues. The CDR3 spells CASSHHLKGQGNTEAFF.

The chain uses TRBV29-1 and TRBJ2-2; TCRdb calls TRBD1, which cannot be checked without DNA. The CDR3 covers 12 residues. The germline CDR1 and CDR2 sequences are SQVTM and ANQGSEA. This CDR3 is CSVAGATGELFF.